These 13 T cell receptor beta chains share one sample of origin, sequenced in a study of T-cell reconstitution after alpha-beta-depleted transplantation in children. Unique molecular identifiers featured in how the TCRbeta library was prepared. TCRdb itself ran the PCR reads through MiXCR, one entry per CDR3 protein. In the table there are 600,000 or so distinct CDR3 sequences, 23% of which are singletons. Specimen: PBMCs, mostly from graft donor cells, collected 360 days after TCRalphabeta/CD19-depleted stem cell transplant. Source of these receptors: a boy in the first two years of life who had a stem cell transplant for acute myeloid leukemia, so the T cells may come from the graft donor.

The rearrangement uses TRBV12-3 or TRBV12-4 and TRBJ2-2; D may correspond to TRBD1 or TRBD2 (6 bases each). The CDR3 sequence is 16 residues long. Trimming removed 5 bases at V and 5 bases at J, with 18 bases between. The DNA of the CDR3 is TGTGCCAGCAGTCTCCTAGGGGGGCCGGGTACCGGGGAGCTGTTTTTT. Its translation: CASSLLGGPGTGELFF.

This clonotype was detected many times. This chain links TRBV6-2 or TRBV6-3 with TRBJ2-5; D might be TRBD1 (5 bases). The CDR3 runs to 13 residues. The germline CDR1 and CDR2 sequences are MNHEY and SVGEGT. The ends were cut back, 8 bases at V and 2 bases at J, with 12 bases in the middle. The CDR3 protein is CASRIGHQETQYF. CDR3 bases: TGTGCCAGCCGCATAGGACATCAAGAGACCCAGTACTTC.

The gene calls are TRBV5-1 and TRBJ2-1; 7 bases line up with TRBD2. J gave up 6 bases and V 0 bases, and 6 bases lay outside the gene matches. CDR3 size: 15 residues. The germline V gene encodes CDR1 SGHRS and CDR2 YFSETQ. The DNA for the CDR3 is TGCGCCAGCAGCTTGGAGGCGGGGGACCCCAATGAGCAGTTCTTC. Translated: CASSLEAGDPNEQFF.

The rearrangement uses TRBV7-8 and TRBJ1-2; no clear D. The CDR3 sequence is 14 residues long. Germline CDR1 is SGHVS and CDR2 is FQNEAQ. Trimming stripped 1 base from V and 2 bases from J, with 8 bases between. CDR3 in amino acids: CASSLDLDNYGYTF. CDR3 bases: TGTGCCAGCAGCTTAGACCTTGACAACTATGGCTACACCTTC.

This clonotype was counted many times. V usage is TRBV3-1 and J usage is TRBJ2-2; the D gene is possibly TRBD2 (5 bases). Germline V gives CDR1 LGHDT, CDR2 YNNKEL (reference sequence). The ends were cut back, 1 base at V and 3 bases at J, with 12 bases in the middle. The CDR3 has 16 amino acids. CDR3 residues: CASSQGGPLYTGELFF. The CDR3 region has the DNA TGTGCCAGCAGCCAAGGAGGGCCACTTTACACCGGGGAGCTGTTTTTT.

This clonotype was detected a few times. The CDR3 nucleotides are TGTGCCAGCAGTTTACTAATGGGGACAGGGGGCGTGAGCAATCAGCCCCAGCATTTT. Its translation is CASSLLMGTGGVSNQPQHF. The rearrangement uses TRBV28 and TRBJ1-5; 12 bases line up with TRBD1. Germline CDR1 reads MDHEN; CDR2 reads SYDVKM. With 2 bases clipped from V and 1 base from J, the junction kept 9 bases outside the gene matches. The CDR3 covers 19 residues. Filled out from reference TRBV28 and TRBJ1-5, the complete variable domain reads DVKVTQSSRYLVKRTGEKVFLECVQDMDHENMFWYRQDPGLGLRLIYFSYDVKMKEKGDIPEGYSVSREKKERFSLILESASTNQTSMYLCASSLLMGTGGVSNQPQHFGDGTRLSIL.

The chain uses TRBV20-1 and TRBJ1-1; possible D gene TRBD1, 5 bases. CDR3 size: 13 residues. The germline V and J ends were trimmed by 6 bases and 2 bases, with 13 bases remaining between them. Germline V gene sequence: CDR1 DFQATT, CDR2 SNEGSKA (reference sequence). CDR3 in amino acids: CSAGDGGNTEAFF. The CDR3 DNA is TGCAGTGCCGGGGACGGCGGTAACACTGAAGCTTTCTTT.

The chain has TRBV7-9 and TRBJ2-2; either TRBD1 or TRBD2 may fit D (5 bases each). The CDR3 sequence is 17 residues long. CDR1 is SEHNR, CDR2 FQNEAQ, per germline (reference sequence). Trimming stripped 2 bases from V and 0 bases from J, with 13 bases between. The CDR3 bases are TGTGCCAGCAGCTTAAGTCGGGGCCTCGCGAACACCGGGGAGCTGTTTTTT. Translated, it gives CASSLSRGLANTGELFF.

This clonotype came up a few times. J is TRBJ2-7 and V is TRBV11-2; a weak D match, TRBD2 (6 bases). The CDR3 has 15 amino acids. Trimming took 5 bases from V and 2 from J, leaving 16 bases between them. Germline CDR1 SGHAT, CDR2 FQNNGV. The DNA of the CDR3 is TGTGCCAGCAGCCAACTTGCGGGGTACCCCTACGAGCAGTACGTC. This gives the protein CASSQLAGYPYEQYV.

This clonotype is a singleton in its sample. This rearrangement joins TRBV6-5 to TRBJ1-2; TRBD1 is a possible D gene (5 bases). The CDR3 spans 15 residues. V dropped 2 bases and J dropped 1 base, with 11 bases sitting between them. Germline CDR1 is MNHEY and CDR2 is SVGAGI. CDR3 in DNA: TGTGCCAGCAGTTACGGGACGGCGATTAACTATGGCTACACCTTC. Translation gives CASSYGTAINYGYTF.

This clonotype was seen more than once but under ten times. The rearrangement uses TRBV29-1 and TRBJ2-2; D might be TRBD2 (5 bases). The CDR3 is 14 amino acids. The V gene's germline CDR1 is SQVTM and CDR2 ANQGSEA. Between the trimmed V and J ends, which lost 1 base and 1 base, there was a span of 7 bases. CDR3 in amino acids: CSVEAGENTGELFF. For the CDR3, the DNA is TGCAGCGTTGAAGCCGGGGAGAACACCGGGGAGCTGTTTTTT.

The CDR3 nucleotides read TGTGCCAGCAGCTTTGGGGGACCCCTCAATGAGCAGTTCTTC. Its protein is CASSFGGPLNEQFF. The chain joins TRBV11-2 to TRBJ2-1; D is tentatively TRBD1 or TRBD2 (5 bases each). Germline loops: CDR1 SGHAT, CDR2 FQNNGV. The CDR3 contains 14 residues. V was clipped by 3 bases and J by 6 bases, with 12 bases between them.

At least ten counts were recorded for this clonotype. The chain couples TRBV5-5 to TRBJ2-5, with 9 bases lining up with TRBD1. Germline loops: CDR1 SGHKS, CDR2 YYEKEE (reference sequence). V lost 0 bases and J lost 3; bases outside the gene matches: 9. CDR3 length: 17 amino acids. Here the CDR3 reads CASSLDGGQGGKETQYF. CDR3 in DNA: TGTGCCAGCAGCTTGGATGGGGGACAGGGAGGAAAAGAGACCCAGTACTTC.